This entry lists 20 T cell receptor beta chains sequenced from one sample in a study of T cell repertoires in cytomegalovirus infection. These receptors have no identified antigens. TCRdb itself ran the reads through MiXCR, one entry per CDR3 protein. The data contain hundreds of thousands of distinct CDR3 sequences, around 32% of them singletons. This specimen was cultured PBMCs, taken from culture after CMV antigen stimulation. The receptors shown here come from a human donor in good health (CMV status not recorded). Some clones in this sample may be carry-over from other donors' samples.

The rearrangement joins TRBV4-1 to TRBJ1-1; 9 positions agree with TRBD1. Germline CDR1 reads MGHRA; CDR2 reads YSYEKL. V trimming: 2 bases; J trimming: 1 base; junction bases outside the gene matches: 5. The CDR3 extends over 16 amino acids. The CDR3 here is CASSQHNRGPNTEAFF. In DNA, the CDR3 is TGCGCCAGCAGCCAACACAACAGGGGGCCGAACACTGAAGCTTTCTTT.

The chain couples TRBV3-1 to TRBJ2-1; D not resolved. The germline gives CDR1 LGHDT, CDR2 YNNKEL (reference sequence). This CDR3 comprises 14 residues. Trimming removed 1 base at V and 3 bases at J, with 7 bases between. The CDR3 sequence: CASSQGKLYNEQFF. The CDR3 DNA reads as TGTGCCAGCAGCCAAGGGAAACTCTACAATGAGCAGTTCTTC.

V gene TRBV7-2 combines with J gene TRBJ2-1, with a tentative D call TRBD2 (6 bases). Trimming removed 4 bases from V and 4 bases from J, with 11 bases in between. Germline CDR1 SGHTA, CDR2 FQGNSA. The length of the CDR3 is 14 residues. The CDR3 region is CASSSGLEYNEQFF. The CDR3 coding sequence is TGTGCCAGCAGCTCGGGACTTGAGTACAATGAGCAGTTCTTC.

This clonotype has just a few counts. The chain links TRBV7-8 to TRBJ1-6; D not certain. The V end lost 1 base, the J end lost 5 bases, and 6 bases lay between the germline ends. The CDR3 is made up of 14 amino acids. CDR1 and CDR2 (germline): SGHVS, FQNEAQ. The CDR3 loop is CASSLGQNNSPLHF. In DNA, the CDR3 is TGTGCCAGCAGCTTAGGGCAGAATAATTCACCCCTCCACTTT.

This clonotype showed up just a few times. The CDR3, as DNA: TGTGCCAGCAGCCCAGGGTGGGGTGCAGATACGCAGTATTTT. Protein sequence: CASSPGWGADTQYF. This chain joins TRBV12-3 or TRBV12-4 and TRBJ2-3, with D tentatively TRBD1 (5 bases). Trimming cost V 6 bases and J 4 bases, with 14 bases left between them. This CDR3 has 14 residues.

This rearrangement joins TRBV5-4 to TRBJ2-5; 9 positions match TRBD1. V was pared by 2 bases and J by 5 bases, with 4 bases of the junction left unmatched. CDR3 size: 14 residues. Germline values: CDR1 SGHNT, CDR2 YYREEE (reference sequence). DNA for the CDR3: TGTGCCAGCAGCTTACAGGGGGCTAGTGAGACCCAGTACTTC. It yields the protein CASSLQGASETQYF.

This clonotype was seen a few times. The gene calls are TRBV12-3 or TRBV12-4 and TRBJ2-1; TRBD1 agrees at 10 bases. This CDR3 is built from 14 residues. V was clipped by 6 bases and J by 6 bases; unmatched bases: 5. DNA for the CDR3: TGTGCCAGCAGGGGGACAGGGGCGGGCAATGAGCAGTTCTTC. Protein: CASRGTGAGNEQFF.

This clonotype was detected only a few times. The rearrangement uses TRBV4-2 and TRBJ2-3; D unclear. The CDR3 loop spans 14 amino acids. Germline assignment: CDR1 LGHNA and CDR2 YNFKEQ. Trimming cost V 4 bases and J 6 bases, with 14 bases left between them. The CDR3 nucleotides are TGTGCCAGCAGCCCTGATGGCCCGGCCGATACGCAGTATTTT. Its translation: CASSPDGPADTQYF.

V usage is TRBV7-8 and J usage is TRBJ1-1, with unresolved D. The germline CDR1 and CDR2 sequences are SGHVS and FQNEAQ. CDR3 length equals 12 residues. The V gene lost 8 bases and the J gene lost 6 bases, with 13 bases spanning the gap. Written as DNA, the CDR3 is TGTGCCAGCGGACGATTAAGGGCTGAAGCTTTCTTT. This encodes CASGRLRAEAFF.

A few counts support this clonotype. The rearrangement links TRBV7-2 to TRBJ2-2; a possible D gene is TRBD2 (6 bases). V was trimmed by 5 bases and J by 5 bases, leaving 12 bases between them. Germline loops: CDR1 SGHTA, CDR2 FQGNSA. The CDR3 extends over 14 amino acids. In DNA form, the CDR3 reads TGTGCCAGCAGCACCTTCGGGGGAACCGGGGAGCTGTTTTTT. This translates into CASSTFGGTGELFF.

The chain couples TRBV7-6 to TRBJ2-2; D uncertain. CDR3 length: 17 amino acids. The germline CDR1 and CDR2 sequences are SGHVS and FNYEAQ. V was cut by 4 bases and J by 3 bases, with 18 bases left in between. CDR3 amino acids: CASSSSALRRDTGELFF. DNA for the CDR3: TGTGCCAGCAGCTCCTCGGCCCTTAGACGGGACACCGGGGAGCTGTTTTTT. Supplemented by reference TRBV7-6 and TRBJ2-2, the full variable domain reads GAGVSQSPRYKVTKRGQDVALRCDPISGHVSLYWYRQALGQGPEFLTYFNYEAQQDKSGLPNDRFSAERPEGSISTLTIQRTEQRDSAMYRCASSSSALRRDTGELFFGEGSRLTVL.

The chain is built from TRBV12-5 and TRBJ2-1, with 9 bases fitting TRBD1. The V gene's germline CDR1 is LGHNT and CDR2 FRNRAP. The CDR3 has 15 residues. Losses at the gene ends were 1 base for V and 2 bases for J; bases not matched to a gene: 0. The CDR3 DNA reads TGTGCTAGTGGTTTGGGACAGGGGGCCTACAATGAGCAGTTCTTC. It is translated as CASGLGQGAYNEQFF.

This clonotype was recorded many times. This chain joins TRBV7-2 and TRBJ2-1; the match to TRBD2 covers 8 bases. The V gene's germline CDR1 is SGHTA and CDR2 FQGNSA. This CDR3 contains 15 residues. V gave up 4 bases and J gave up 2 bases; unmatched junction bases: 4. The CDR3 DNA sequence: TGTGCCAGCAGCTCACAGCGGGGGCCCTACAATGAGCAGTTCTTC. It codes for CASSSQRGPYNEQFF. The full variable domain, in which reference TRBV7-2 and TRBJ2-1 provide the parts outside the CDR3, is GAGVSQSPSNKVTEKGKDVELRCDPISGHTALYWYRQSLGQGLEFLIYFQGNSAPDKSGLPSDRFSAERTGGSVSTLTIQRTQQEDSAVYLCASSSQRGPYNEQFFGPGTRLTVL.

This clonotype was seen a handful of times. This chain joins TRBV7-2 and TRBJ2-3; TRBD2 matches 8 bases. Germline trimming cut 1 base from V and 2 bases from J; bases unmatched to any gene: 5. The CDR3 sequence is 16 residues long. Germline V gene sequence: CDR1 SGHTA, CDR2 FQGNSA. CDR3 nucleotide sequence: TGTGCCAGCAGCTTAGGAGGTAGCGGGAACACAGATACGCAGTATTTT. It translates to CASSLGGSGNTDTQYF.

The chain joins TRBV2 to TRBJ1-6, with D possibly being TRBD1 (5 bases). This CDR3 is 17 amino acids long. The V gene's germline CDR1 is SNHLY and CDR2 FYNNEI. V lost 6 bases to trimming and J lost 0 bases, with 15 bases between them. In DNA, the CDR3 is TGTGCCAGCAGCTCCCCGGCAGGGAGCTCCTATAATTCACCCCTCCACTTT. This translates into CASSSPAGSSYNSPLHF.

This chain links TRBV7-2 with TRBJ1-5; the D is unclear. The CDR3 totals 13 residues. Germline assignment: CDR1 SGHTA and CDR2 FQGNSA. V shed 8 bases and J shed 9 bases, with 17 bases lying between them. Written as DNA, the CDR3 is TGTGCCAGCTCTCCGAGGAGTGGACGGCCCCAGCATTTT. It specifies CASSPRSGRPQHF. Full variable domain (remainder filled in from reference TRBV7-2 and TRBJ1-5): GAGVSQSPSNKVTEKGKDVELRCDPISGHTALYWYRQSLGQGLEFLIYFQGNSAPDKSGLPSDRFSAERTGGSVSTLTIQRTQQEDSAVYLCASSPRSGRPQHFGDGTRLSIL.

CDR3 sequence (DNA): TGTGCCAGCAGTGCCCAAGTAAGCGAAGCTTTCTTT. Translating gives CASSAQVSEAFF. V usage is TRBV2 and J usage is TRBJ1-1; D remains ambiguous. The V gene's germline CDR1 is SNHLY and CDR2 FYNNEI. The CDR3 runs to 12 residues. V was pared by 4 bases and J by 8 bases, with 11 bases between.

The chain carries TRBV12-3 or TRBV12-4 and TRBJ1-3; perhaps TRBD1 as D (6 bases). The V and J ends lost 6 bases and 4 bases respectively, with 13 bases between them. The CDR3 contains 14 residues. CDR3 sequence (DNA): TGTGCCAGCAGACCCACAGGGTCCGGAAACACCATATATTTT. As protein: CASRPTGSGNTIYF.

The chain employs TRBV20-1 and TRBJ2-7, with 11 bases aligning to TRBD2. Germline CDR1 is DFQATT and CDR2 is SNEGSKA (reference sequence). V shed 0 bases, J shed 6 bases, and the junction held 10 bases outside the gene matches. The CDR3 runs 16 residues. The CDR3 protein is CSARDRLAGGFSEQYF. DNA for the CDR3: TGCAGTGCTAGAGATCGTCTAGCGGGAGGTTTTTCCGAGCAGTACTTC.

The chain links TRBV28 to TRBJ2-7; D is ambiguous. Germline V lookup: CDR1 MDHEN, CDR2 SYDVKM. The CDR3 contains 13 residues. V was pared by 8 bases and J by 0 bases, with 11 bases between. CDR3 region: CASAGSDSYEQYF. CDR3 DNA sequence: TGTGCCAGCGCAGGCTCCGACTCCTACGAGCAGTACTTC. Together with reference TRBV28 and TRBJ2-7, the CDR3 gives the full variable domain: DVKVTQSSRYLVKRTGEKVFLECVQDMDHENMFWYRQDPGLGLRLIYFSYDVKMKEKGDIPEGYSVSREKKERFSLILESASTNQTSMYLCASAGSDSYEQYFGPGTRLTVT.